This T cell receptor (beta chain) emerged from a study of graft-versus-host responses after intestinal transplantation (dated by TCRdb to the early 2020s). For the wider study: The transplants that recipients received were multivisceral, liver-intestinal, or isolated intestinal. Graft-versus-host and host-versus-graft alloreactive T cell clones were tracked in the graft, circulation and bone marrow after intestinal transplantation using bulk TCR-beta CDR3 sequencing. Anti-thymocyte globulin induction was given to all recipients, followed by maintenance tacrolimus and steroids for approximately 3 years. To identify alloreactive clones, pre-transplant mixed lymphocyte reaction products were sequenced and then compared with unstimulated pre-transplant donor and recipient T cells. Donor T cell macrochimerism was defined as a peak of at least 4% donor T cells among recipient peripheral blood mononuclear cells. Rather than being sequenced by the commercial service, samples from three later patients were sequenced in-house on an Illumina MiSeq and processed with MiXCR. Of the 20 to 30 intestinal transplant recipients enrolled in the cohort, one of whom was a retransplant, a few patients without pretransplant specimens were excluded. Broader findings and caveats from the paper: Early after transplant, declines in HvG clones were associated with peak levels of circulating GvH clones. GvH clones were found in recipient bone marrow, and some of the GvH clones appeared earlier in ileal mucosa or blood, which is consistent with an intestinal mucosal origin. In the allografts of patients with donor T cell macrochimerism, GvH to HvG T cell clonal ratios were high. Conclusions were limited by the relatively low number and heterogeneity of intestinal transplant patients.

To note about this clone: The antigen it binds to is not known. Per-nucleotide qualities are absent, and no much larger clonotype sits a single base away.

Library prep was done by the immunoSEQ multiplex PCR assay. For most patients, genomic DNA was isolated using the Qiagen DNeasy Blood and Tissue Kit and was shipped frozen to Adaptive Biotechnologies for TCR sequencing. High-throughput TCR-beta CDR3 sequencing of genomic DNA from most patients was performed by Adaptive Biotechnologies. In the authors' own workflow: Adaptive's ImmunoSEQ software supplied the TCR sequencing data for around 17 patients, while MiXCR and VDJtools were used to process a few other patients. CD4 versus CD8 sorting errors were corrected by removing sequences found in both subsets at a frequency ratio below 5:1. CDR3 nucleotide sequences shared between donor and recipient were removed because their origin could not be assigned. At least 2-fold expansion over unstimulated cells and a minimum CFSE-low frequency of 0.002% (template counts) or 0.001% (read counts) were required for clones to be classified as alloreactive. Mappable clones were those detected in sequenced pre-transplant spleen, lymph node, or MLR CFSE-low populations of the donor or recipient. Cumulative frequency of alloreactive clones was calculated as a percentage of all sequences weighted by copy number. TCRdb stores this immuneACCESS table with in-frame sequences only. Part of the clones is absent; in the studies checked, under half of the shortfall reflects unresolved V genes, and no reason is known for the rest. V, J and clone size were drawn from that table, and D and trimming were deduced from the DNA. Across this sample there are about 130,000 clones, with over 90% seen only once. Around 0.2% of the sample belongs to the ten largest clones.

Reading from cysteine to phenylalanine, the CDR3 counts 13 amino acids. CDR3 DNA only is kept here, 39 bases in frame from base 1. Trimming at the junction amounts to 6 bases on V and 4 bases on J, and the germline ends lie 12 bases apart. CDR1 and CDR2, looked up from the germline V gene, are SGHTA and FQGNSA. Taken with the paper, the label for time point translates to: cells obtained before transplantation from donor or recipient. CD3+CD4+ and CD3+CD8+ populations were FACS-sorted from unstimulated pre-transplant donor and recipient cells taken from spleen or lymph nodes. This chain is built from TRBV7-2 and TRBJ1-2; TRBD1 could be the D gene, as 5 bases match. This material consisted of unstimulated CD4+ T cells sorted from spleen or lymph node cells, taken before intestinal transplant. The receptor comes from a human donor who received an intestinal transplant. CDR3 loop: CASRAGIIYGYTF. The DNA is as follows: TGTGCCAGCAGAGCAGGGATAATCTATGGCTACACCTTC.